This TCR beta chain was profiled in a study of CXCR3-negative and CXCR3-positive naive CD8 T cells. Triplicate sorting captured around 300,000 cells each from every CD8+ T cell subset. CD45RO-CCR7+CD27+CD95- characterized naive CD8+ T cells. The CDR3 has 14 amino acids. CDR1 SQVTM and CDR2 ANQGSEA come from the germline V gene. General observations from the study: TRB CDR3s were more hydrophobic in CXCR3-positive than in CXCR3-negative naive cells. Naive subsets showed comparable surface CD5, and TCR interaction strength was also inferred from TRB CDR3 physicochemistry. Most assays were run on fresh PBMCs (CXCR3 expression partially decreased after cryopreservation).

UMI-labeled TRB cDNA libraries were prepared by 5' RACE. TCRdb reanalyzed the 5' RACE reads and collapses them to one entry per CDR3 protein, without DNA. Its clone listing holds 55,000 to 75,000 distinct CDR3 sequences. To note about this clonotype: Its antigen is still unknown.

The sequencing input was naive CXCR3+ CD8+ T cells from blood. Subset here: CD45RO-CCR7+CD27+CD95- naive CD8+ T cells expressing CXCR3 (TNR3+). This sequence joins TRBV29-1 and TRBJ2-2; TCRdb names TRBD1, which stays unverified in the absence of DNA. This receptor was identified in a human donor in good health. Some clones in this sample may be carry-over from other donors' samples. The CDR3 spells CSATGTLNTGELFF.